The T cell receptor beta chain under discussion was sequenced for a study of blood T cell repertoires in COVID-19 (dated by TCRdb to the early 2020s). For the wider study: Samples from collaborators originated in the United States, Italy and Spain and spanned both the acute and convalescent phases of COVID-19. The prospective study material was composed of cDNA or gDNA derived from T cells, B-cell-depleted T cells, or PBMCs. The dataset comprised deeply sampled blood TCRbeta repertoires from subjects exposed to, actively infected with, or recovered from COVID-19. The repertoires were released in a freely available public database meant as a resource for research on the immune response to SARS-CoV-2. Samples were obtained from the ongoing ImmuneRACE study (first 160 participants) and from approximately 1,200 subjects provided by 6 global collaborators. A de-identified subject ID, COVID-19 status, age in years and sex were almost always included in the sample metadata. Where HLA class I and class II types were available, the types were taken from metadata supplied by the sample provider, not from assay-based typing.

Collaborating institutions collected whole blood in K2EDTA tubes following their own protocols. Collaborator samples were shipped for TCRbeta analysis as frozen whole blood, isolated PBMCs, or DNA extracted from either sample type. A note on this clone: This clone's antigen is unknown. Base qualities are not recorded, but no much larger clone differs from it by a single base.

The immunoSEQ Assay, a bias-controlled multiplex PCR, was used to amplify TCRbeta CDR3 regions from genomic DNA. The paper's processing steps were these. Within the assay, amplification of reference gene primers was used to estimate how many nucleated cells each sample contained. To quantify the absolute abundance of each unique TCRbeta CDR3 rearrangement, sequence reads were collapsed and filtered. For each sample, productive Simpson clonality was calculated as the square root of Simpson's diversity index across productive rearrangements. The source is immuneACCESS, and TCRdb retained only in-frame sequences with V and J called. Part of the clones is not carried over; for the studies checked, unresolved V genes explain less than half of this, and the remainder is unexplained. That table furnishes V, J and clone size, whereas the DNA furnished D and trimming. Counted in this sample were approximately 120,000 clones; about 83% of them appeared once. The top ten hold about 5.4% of the sample.

The study at large found these results: Clinical and demographic metadata were provided uncurated, with the amount varying by source and participant.

This TCR derives from a human donor in a cohort sampled during active COVID-19. Material: peripheral blood.

The DNA sequence is given as TGTGCCAGCAGTTTCTTTTCAGGTGGAAGGACTGAAGCTTTCTTT. The translation is CASSFFSGGRTEAFF. The chain employs TRBV27 and TRBJ1-1; too little of a D gene remains to name it. Via the germline V gene (reference sequence), CDR1 is MNHEY and CDR2 SMNVEV. The V and J ends are trimmed by 3 bases and 5 bases, leaving 16 bases between them. The CDR3 runs 15 amino acids, cysteine and phenylalanine included. Here the CDR3 DNA is all that survives: 45 bases in frame from base 1.